This entry lists 21 T cell receptor beta chains sequenced from one sample in a study of blood T cell repertoires in COVID-19. TCRdb's copy holds only in-frame clones and misses some; the assay was immunoSEQ multiplex PCR. The sample contains fewer than 150,000 clones, around 88% of which appear only once. The sequencing sample was made of peripheral blood. The receptor source for this set is a woman in her 50s with active or convalescent COVID-19.

The chain carries TRBV6-1 and TRBJ2-1; the D gene is possibly TRBD2 (7 bases). The CDR3 is made up of 15 amino acids. Between the trimmed V and J ends, which lost 0 bases and 2 bases, there was a span of 8 bases. CDR1 and CDR2 from the germline V gene are MNHNS and SASEGT. The CDR3 spells CASSEARGPYNEQFF. Here the CDR3 DNA reads TGTGCCAGCAGTGAAGCGCGGGGGCCCTACAATGAGCAGTTCTTC.

A single count supports this clone. The rearrangement links TRBV9 to TRBJ2-1; 8 bases match TRBD2. In germline, CDR1 is SGDLS, CDR2 YYNGEE. Germline trimming cut 4 bases from V and 6 bases from J; bases unmatched to any gene: 6. This CDR3 is built from 14 residues. CDR3: CASSPQTSGNEQFF. DNA of the CDR3: TGTGCCAGCAGCCCCCAAACTAGCGGCAATGAGCAGTTCTTC. Full variable domain (outside the CDR3, taken from reference TRBV9 and TRBJ2-1): DSGVTQTPKHLITATGQRVTLRCSPRSGDLSVYWYQQSLDQGLQFLIQYYNGEERAKGNILERFSAQQFPDLHSELNLSSLELGDSALYFCASSPQTSGNEQFFGPGTRLTVL.

The chain has TRBV9 and TRBJ1-6, with 7 positions matching TRBD1. Trimming at V came to 3 bases and at J to 4 bases, leaving 7 bases not matched to a gene. Looked up from germline, CDR1 is SGDLS and CDR2 is YYNGEE. CDR3 length: 16 amino acids. CDR3 region: CASSETGQEYNSPLHF. The CDR3 region has the DNA TGTGCCAGCAGCGAAACAGGACAGGAATATAATTCACCCCTCCACTTT.

The rearrangement links TRBV3-1 (or the pseudogene TRBV3-2) to TRBJ1-6, with 10 bases aligning to TRBD1. V lost 5 bases to trimming and J lost 7 bases; unmatched junction nucleotides: 5. The CDR3 covers 15 residues. The V gene's germline CDR1 is LGHDT and CDR2 YNNKEL (reference sequence). CDR3 nucleotides: TGTGCCAGCAGCTCGGGGACAGGGGTCAATTCACCCCTCCACTTT. As protein: CASSSGTGVNSPLHF.

The DNA of the CDR3 is TGTGCCACCAGCAGACTAGCGGGAGGCGATACCGGGGAGCTGTTTTTT. Protein product: CATSRLAGGDTGELFF. The V gene is TRBV6-4, the J gene TRBJ2-2; 13 bases agree with TRBD2. CDR1 is MRHNA, CDR2 SNTAGT, per germline. This CDR3 is built from 16 residues. The trim removed 10 bases at V and 5 bases at J, leaving 10 bases unmatched.

This rearrangement joins TRBV2 to TRBJ2-7, with unresolved D. V lost 5 bases and J lost 0, with 14 bases in between. Germline CDR1 and CDR2: SNHLY and FYNNEI. There are 15 residues in the CDR3. CDR3 sequence reads: CASSTFRPDSYEQYF. The DNA of the CDR3 is TGTGCCAGCAGTACCTTTCGCCCAGACTCCTACGAGCAGTACTTC.

The genes are TRBV5-1 and TRBJ2-7, with 12 bases lining up with TRBD2. The V and J ends lost 1 base and 4 bases, in that order; junction bases with no gene match: 12. The CDR3 runs 18 residues. Germline V gene lookup returns CDR1 SGHRS and CDR2 YFSETQ. CDR3 sequence (DNA): TGCGCCAGCAGCTTGTCCGGGGCTAGCGGGAGGGCAGCGTACGAGCAGTACTTC. It yields the protein CASSLSGASGRAAYEQYF.

The chain joins TRBV29-1 to TRBJ1-4; 11 bases are a match to TRBD1. Unmatched junction bases numbered 5, after V lost 0 bases and J lost 8 bases. Germline loops: CDR1 SQVTM, CDR2 ANQGSEA. The CDR3 runs to 15 residues. The CDR3 sequence is CSVEEWTGGREKLFF. The CDR3, as DNA: TGCAGCGTTGAAGAGTGGACAGGGGGCCGGGAAAAACTGTTTTTT. The full variable domain, its missing parts supplied by reference TRBV29-1 and TRBJ1-4, is SAVISQKPSRDICQRGTSLTIQCQVDSQVTMMFWYRQQPGQSLTLIATANQGSEATYESGFVIDKFPISRPNLTFSTLTVSNMSPEDSSIYLCSVEEWTGGREKLFFGSGTQLSVL.

V gene TRBV30 combines with J gene TRBJ2-1; TRBD1 might be the D (5 bases). Germline V gene sequence: CDR1 GTSNPN, CDR2 SVGIG (reference sequence). Trimming left V 3 bases short and J 8 bases short, with 20 bases between. The CDR3 is 15 amino acids. The CDR3 region is CAWSIPFQGADEQFF. In DNA form, the CDR3 reads TGTGCCTGGAGCATCCCTTTCCAGGGTGCCGATGAGCAGTTCTTC. The whole variable domain, filled in from reference TRBV30 and TRBJ2-1, reads SQTIHQWPATLVQPVGSPLSLECTVEGTSNPNLYWYRQAAGRGLQLLFYSVGIGQISSEVPQNLSASRPQDRQFILSSKKLLLSDSGFYLCAWSIPFQGADEQFFGPGTRLTVL.

This clone was counted between two and nine times. V is TRBV5-6 and J is TRBJ1-5, with no clear D. This CDR3 is 14 amino acids long. Looked up from germline, CDR1 is SGHDT and CDR2 is YYEEEE. V was trimmed by 1 base and J by 5 bases, leaving 10 bases between them. The CDR3 loop reads CASSLSGVYQPQHF. CDR3 bases: TGTGCCAGCAGCTTGTCGGGAGTTTATCAGCCCCAGCATTTT.

This sequence joins TRBV6-4 and TRBJ1-1; 11 nucleotides agree with TRBD1. V lost 4 bases, J lost 6 bases, and 10 bases stayed unmatched. CDR1 and CDR2 from the germline V gene are MRHNA and SNTAGT. CDR3 size: 16 residues. CDR3 residues: CASSARDRGNCPEAFF. As DNA, the CDR3 is TGTGCCAGCAGTGCGCGGGACAGGGGGAATTGTCCTGAAGCTTTCTTT.

This CDR3 reads CASSSAYRDSGNTIYF. CDR3 coding DNA: TGCGCCAGCAGCTCGGCCTACCGGGACAGTGGAAACACCATATATTTT. The chain links TRBV5-1 to TRBJ1-3; 7 nucleotides align to TRBD1. Germline-derived CDR1 and CDR2 are SGHRS and YFSETQ. The CDR3 runs to 16 residues. V lost 3 bases and J lost 3; bases outside the gene matches: 9.

The V and J genes are TRBV4-1 and TRBJ2-5; 7 positions match TRBD1. CDR3 length equals 13 residues. With V trimmed by 6 bases and J by 2 bases, 3 bases remained unmatched. In germline, CDR1 is MGHRA, CDR2 YSYEKL. In DNA, the CDR3 is TGCGCCAGCAGACGGACAGGTCAAGAGACCCAGTACTTC. Amino acid sequence: CASRRTGQETQYF.

The chain recombines TRBV4-3 with TRBJ2-5, with a tentative D call TRBD2 (6 bases). V was pared by 1 base and J by 7 bases, with 13 bases between. Per germline, CDR1 LGHNA and CDR2 YSLEER. The CDR3 runs to 14 residues. The CDR3 DNA follows: TGCGCCAGCAGCCAAGGATCCCAGGGAGGGACCCAGTACTTC. Its protein product is CASSQGSQGGTQYF.

The J gene is TRBJ2-3, the V gene TRBV10-3; TRBD1 matches at 7 bases. This CDR3 has 14 amino acids. Germline V gene sequence: CDR1 ENHRY, CDR2 SYGVKD. The junction had 6 bases not matched to a gene; V was cut back by 6 bases and J by 3 bases. The chain's CDR3 is CAIRTGVETDTQYF. The CDR3 DNA sequence: TGTGCCATCAGAACAGGGGTGGAAACAGATACGCAGTATTTT.

This clone was detected a few times. V and J are TRBV28 and TRBJ1-1, with a weak D call TRBD1 (6 bases). This CDR3 has 15 amino acids. With 4 bases removed from V and 0 bases from J, the gap between germline ends came to 12 bases. Germline V gives CDR1 MDHEN, CDR2 SYDVKM. The CDR3 coding sequence is TGTGCCAGCAGTTCTTTGGGGGCAATGAACACTGAAGCTTTCTTT. Amino acid sequence: CASSSLGAMNTEAFF.

Concerning this clone itself: An end of the junction differs from the germline gene, which may be a read error. The V and J genes are TRBV24-1 and TRBJ2-1; TRBD2 aligns across 13 bases. In germline, CDR1 is KGHDR, CDR2 SFDVKD. The CDR3 runs 16 residues. The CDR3 here is CATSDSAGTSGAPVVF. In nucleotides, the CDR3 is TGTGCCACCAGTGATTCTGCCGGGACTAGCGGGGCCCCAGTGGTCTTC.

In its sample, this clone was seen once. This chain joins TRBV9 and TRBJ2-3, with 8 bases fitting TRBD2. CDR1 SGDLS and CDR2 YYNGEE come from the germline V gene. V was clipped by 4 bases and J by 2 bases; unmatched bases: 9. The CDR3 is 16 residues long. CDR3 DNA sequence: TGTGCCAGCAGCTTTCTGAGCGGGGGCCTCACAGATACGCAGTATTTT. This gives the protein CASSFLSGGLTDTQYF.

Remarks on this clone: Other DNA variants within this sample encode the same CDR3. This chain's CDR3 is CASSPRQGSYGYTF. For the CDR3, the DNA is TGTGCCAGCTCACCGCGACAGGGGAGCTATGGCTACACCTTC. The J gene is TRBJ1-2, the V gene TRBV18; 8 nucleotides align to TRBD1. Per the germline V gene, CDR1 is KGHSH and CDR2 is LQKENI. Trimming at V came to 3 bases and at J to 4 bases, leaving 4 bases not matched to a gene. This CDR3 contains 14 residues. Based on the CDR3 plus reference TRBV18 and TRBJ1-2, the full variable domain is NAGVMQNPRHLVRRRGQEARLRCSPMKGHSHVYWYRQLPEEGLKFMVYLQKENIIDESGMPKERFSAEFPKEGPSILRIQQVVRGDSAAYFCASSPRQGSYGYTFGSGTRLTVV.

V usage is TRBV5-1 and J usage is TRBJ2-7; D perhaps matches TRBD1 (7 bases). With 4 bases removed from V and 12 bases from J, the gap between germline ends came to 20 bases. This CDR3 comprises 13 residues. The germline V gene has CDR1 SGHRS and CDR2 YFSETQ. The CDR3 DNA is TGCGCCAGCAGCGGCGGGACAGCTCGAAAGGTGTACTTC. Residues: CASSGGTARKVYF. Based on the CDR3 plus reference TRBV5-1 and TRBJ2-7, the full variable domain is KAGVTQTPRYLIKTRGQQVTLSCSPISGHRSVSWYQQTPGQGLQFLFEYFSETQRNKGNFPGRFSGRQFSNSRSEMNVSTLELGDSALYLCASSGGTARKVYFGPGTRLTVT.

The chain recombines TRBV7-6 with TRBJ1-4; 12 bases fit TRBD1. The CDR3 totals 17 residues. V gave up 5 bases and J gave up 3 bases; unmatched junction bases: 7. Germline CDR1 SGHVS, CDR2 FNYEAQ. CDR3 DNA sequence: TGTGCCAGCAGCAGCCGGGACAGGGGGCTAGCTAATGAAAAACTGTTTTTT. Its translation: CASSSRDRGLANEKLFF. Drawing the rest from reference TRBV7-6 and TRBJ1-4, the complete variable domain is GAGVSQSPRYKVTKRGQDVALRCDPISGHVSLYWYRQALGQGPEFLTYFNYEAQQDKSGLPNDRFSAERPEGSISTLTIQRTEQRDSAMYRCASSSRDRGLANEKLFFGSGTQLSVL.